Shown below are 16 T cell receptor beta chains from a single sample sequenced in a study of blood T cell repertoires in COVID-19. Data came from immunoSEQ multiplex PCR; TCRdb stores just in-frame clones and leaves some out. The sample holds a few hundred thousand clones, roughly 87% seen once. Sequencing was performed on PBMCs or T cells enriched from blood (not recorded which). These receptors originate from a woman aged 25 to 39 who had recovered from COVID-19.

This chain joins TRBV30 and TRBJ2-7; 7 bases map to TRBD1. J lost 2 bases, V lost 3 bases, and 7 bases had no gene match. Germline CDR1 and CDR2: GTSNPN and SVGIG (reference sequence). CDR3 length equals 14 residues. In nucleotides, the CDR3 is TGTGCCTGGAGAGCGAAAGGGGGCGCCTACGAGCAGTACTTC. Amino acids: CAWRAKGGAYEQYF. Variable domain in full (rest from reference TRBV30 and TRBJ2-7): SQTIHQWPATLVQPVGSPLSLECTVEGTSNPNLYWYRQAAGRGLQLLFYSVGIGQISSEVPQNLSASRPQDRQFILSSKKLLLSDSGFYLCAWRAKGGAYEQYFGPGTRLTVT.

A single count supports this clone. The chain employs TRBV28 and TRBJ1-5, with D perhaps TRBD1 (5 bases). The V and J ends lost 6 bases and 0 bases respectively, with 12 bases between them. This CDR3 has 15 amino acids. The V gene's germline CDR1 is MDHEN and CDR2 SYDVKM. The CDR3 region has the DNA TGTGCCAGCAGAGGAGGGGTTTATAGCAATCAGCCCCAGCATTTT. Its translation is CASRGGVYSNQPQHF.

This chain links TRBV14 with TRBJ1-2; 7 bases fit TRBD1. This CDR3 contains 14 residues. The germline V gene has CDR1 SGHDN and CDR2 FVKESK. The trim removed 0 bases at V and 8 bases at J, leaving 6 bases unmatched. The CDR3 DNA follows: TGTGCCAGCAGCCAAGATATAGTAGGGGGCGGCTACACCTTC. This codes for CASSQDIVGGGYTF.

The genes are TRBV25-1 and TRBJ1-2; a weak D match, TRBD1 (6 bases). CDR3 size: 14 residues. From germline, CDR1 is MGHDK and CDR2 SYGVNS. Deletions cut 3 bases from V and 4 bases from J, with 12 bases between. In DNA form, the CDR3 reads TGTGCCAGCAGTGAGGGGGGGGCAGCCTATGGCTACACCTTC. This encodes CASSEGGAAYGYTF.

The V gene is TRBV3-1 (or the pseudogene TRBV3-2), the J gene TRBJ1-6, with TRBD1 as a possible D gene (5 bases). CDR1 is LGHDT and CDR2 is YNNKEL in the germline V gene (reference sequence). V gave up 4 bases and J gave up 11 bases, with 15 bases separating them. The CDR3 sequence is 14 residues long. The DNA for the CDR3 is TGTGCCAGCAGCCCTACTACCCCAGGGACACCCCTCCACTTT. Protein sequence: CASSPTTPGTPLHF.

The chain is built from TRBV6-5 and TRBJ2-2; 8 bases align to TRBD1. Germline CDR1 MNHEY, CDR2 SVGAGI. The CDR3 is made up of 13 amino acids. V was pared by 9 bases and J by 6 bases, with 6 bases of the junction left unmatched. The CDR3 region has the DNA TGTGCCAGTCGACAGGGGAGGCCCGGGGAGCTGTTTTTT. This gives the protein CASRQGRPGELFF.

The chain employs TRBV9 and TRBJ1-6; 8 bases are a match to TRBD1. With V trimmed by 3 bases and J by 5 bases, 4 bases remained unmatched. This CDR3 is 15 amino acids long. Germline V gene data show CDR1 as SGDLS and CDR2 as YYNGEE. CDR3 sequence: CASSGTGLHNSPLHF. Written as DNA, the CDR3 is TGTGCCAGCAGCGGGACAGGGCTCCATAATTCACCCCTCCACTTT. Drawing the rest from reference TRBV9 and TRBJ1-6, the complete variable domain is DSGVTQTPKHLITATGQRVTLRCSPRSGDLSVYWYQQSLDQGLQFLIQYYNGEERAKGNILERFSAQQFPDLHSELNLSSLELGDSALYFCASSGTGLHNSPLHFGNGTRLTVT.

The genes are TRBV4-3 and TRBJ2-1, with TRBD2 matching over 15 bases. CDR3 size: 17 residues. V lost 4 bases to trimming and J lost 4 bases; unmatched junction nucleotides: 5. Germline-derived CDR1 and CDR2 are LGHNA and YSLEER. CDR3 sequence reads: CASSPHGLAGGYNEQFF. Here the CDR3 DNA reads TGCGCCAGCAGCCCCCACGGACTAGCGGGGGGGTACAATGAGCAGTTCTTC.

This clone was seen just once. The rearrangement uses TRBV5-1 and TRBJ1-2, with TRBD1 identical over 8 bases. The CDR3 runs to 15 residues. Trimming cost V 4 bases and J 8 bases; bases outside gene matches: 13. Per germline, CDR1 SGHRS and CDR2 YFSETQ. The CDR3 spells CASSPIGQGGLGYTF. The CDR3 DNA follows: TGCGCCAGCAGCCCCATAGGACAGGGCGGGTTGGGCTACACCTTC. The full variable domain, with the rest looked up from reference TRBV5-1 and TRBJ1-2, is KAGVTQTPRYLIKTRGQQVTLSCSPISGHRSVSWYQQTPGQGLQFLFEYFSETQRNKGNFPGRFSGRQFSNSRSEMNVSTLELGDSALYLCASSPIGQGGLGYTFGSGTRLTVV.

This CDR3 is CASSLGPAGGYGYTF. CDR3 bases: TGTGCCAGCAGCTTGGGTCCGGCGGGCGGCTATGGCTACACCTTC. V and J are TRBV7-2 and TRBJ1-2; D gene ambiguous. Germline lookup yields CDR1 SGHTA and CDR2 FQGNSA. CDR3 length: 15 amino acids. The V end lost 3 bases, the J end lost 4 bases, and 15 bases lay between the germline ends.

The chain joins TRBV7-8 to TRBJ1-5, with 7 bases matching TRBD1. Trimming took 1 base from V and 3 from J; bases not matched to a gene: 9. This CDR3 is 17 amino acids long. Germline V gene data show CDR1 as SGHVS and CDR2 as FQNEAQ. In DNA form, the CDR3 reads TGTGCCAGCAGCTTAGGCAGGGGGAATGTATTCAATCAGCCCCAGCATTTT. Its protein is CASSLGRGNVFNQPQHF.

The V and J genes are TRBV30 and TRBJ1-1, with 7 bases aligning to TRBD1. Trimming at V came to 5 bases and at J to 1 base, leaving 7 bases not matched to a gene. The CDR3 sequence is 14 residues long. In germline, CDR1 is GTSNPN, CDR2 SVGIG (reference sequence). The CDR3 sequence is CAWSDRPTNTEAFF. The DNA for the CDR3 is TGTGCCTGGTCGGACAGGCCAACGAACACTGAAGCTTTCTTT.

This clone was seen only a few times. The gene calls are TRBV18 and TRBJ1-2; TRBD1 matches 10 bases. J was trimmed by 7 bases and V by 6 bases; bases with no gene match: 5. The germline gives CDR1 KGHSH, CDR2 LQKENI. This CDR3 has 13 residues. CDR3 residues: CASSLDRGPGYTF. CDR3 bases: TGTGCCAGCTCCCTCGACAGGGGGCCTGGCTACACCTTC.

V is TRBV19 and J is TRBJ2-7, with D maybe TRBD2 (6 bases). V was clipped by 6 bases and J by 0 bases, with 15 bases between them. The CDR3 is 15 amino acids. Per germline, CDR1 LNHDA and CDR2 SQIVND (reference sequence). The CDR3 reads CASSPLADYSYEQYF. In nucleotides, the CDR3 is TGTGCCAGTAGCCCCCTGGCGGACTACTCCTACGAGCAGTACTTC.

This clone has just a few counts. The chain uses TRBV25-1 and TRBJ1-1; weak D call: TRBD1 (6 bases). Trimming shortened V by 5 bases and J by 1 base, and 11 bases separated the two germline ends. Germline V lookup: CDR1 MGHDK, CDR2 SYGVNS. The CDR3 is 14 amino acids. CDR3 sequence reads: CASSPRTENTEAFF. In DNA, the CDR3 is TGTGCCAGCAGTCCTCGGACAGAGAACACTGAAGCTTTCTTT.

The chain joins TRBV11-2 to TRBJ1-6; 9 positions agree with TRBD1. Trimming cost V 1 base and J 7 bases; bases outside gene matches: 5. The CDR3 covers 16 residues. Germline loops: CDR1 SGHAT, CDR2 FQNNGV. In DNA, the CDR3 is TGTGCCAGCAGCTTAGGGAGACAGGGGGAGAATTCACCCCTCCACTTT. Protein: CASSLGRQGENSPLHF.